This TCR beta chain is from a study of PD-L1 blockade in urothelial cancer. Turning to the study itself: About 85% of the roughly 30 patients were males with bladder-origin urothelial cancer. Of prior chemotherapy regimens, patients had received between 0 and 3.

Quantitation of FFPE tumor DNA was performed with amplified housekeeping genes. Libraries were prepared by immunoSEQ multiplex PCR; TCRdb keeps only in-frame clonotypes and omits some of them. The repertoire consists of about 35,000 clones, with roughly a third occurring once and the leading ten covering around 8.9%. The CDR3 loop spans 16 amino acids. CDR1 and CDR2 from the germline V gene are SGHRS and YFSETQ. Trimming removed 1 base from V and 0 bases from J; junction bases left unmatched: 5. The chain uses TRBV5-1 and TRBJ2-5; 8 positions match TRBD2. The sequence was collected from a man aged 60-69 years with urothelial cancer. Specimen: tumor tissue, collected before atezolizumab (anti-PD-L1) treatment. This chain's CDR3 is CASSLRAGGHQETQYF. CDR3 DNA: TGCGCCAGCAGCTTGAGGGCGGGGGGACACCAAGAGACCCAGTACTTC.